This TCR beta chain derives from a study of blood T cell repertoires in COVID-19. Produced via immunoSEQ multiplex PCR; TCRdb's table is partial and in-frame only. The sample lists 250,000 to 300,000 clones; about nine tenths were seen once. A single count supports this clone. At one of its ends the junction is not consistent with the germline gene, which may arise from a read error. The CDR3 covers 15 residues. From germline, CDR1 is SGHAT and CDR2 FQNNGV. The sequenced sample was peripheral blood. The rearrangement joins TRBV11-2 to TRBJ1-6; 9 bases agree with TRBD1. The clonotype originates from a woman between 45 and 60 years old who had recovered from COVID-19. CDR3 DNA sequence: TGTGCCAGCAGCATAGAGGGGACAGGGAGTTCACCCCTCCACTTT. Translating it yields CASSIEGTGSSPLHF. Complete variable domain (other parts from reference TRBV11-2 and TRBJ1-6): EAGVAQSPRYKIIEKRQSVAFWCNPISGHATLYWYQQILGQGPKLLIQFQNNGVVDDSQLPKDRFSAERLKGVDSTLKIQPAKLEDSAVYLCASSIEGTGSSPLHFGNGTRLTVT.